The T cell receptor (beta chain) described here comes from a study of tissue T cells after allogeneic stem cell transplantation. Broader study findings: Few T cell clones were shared across patients, but motif clusters showed tissue-specific shared signatures.

Details on this clone: Its antigen is unknown. The germline and genes are mouse ones.

Only in-frame clones appear in the TCRdb table, and some are missing; sequencing was by immunoSEQ multiplex PCR. The sample includes about 21,000 clones, about 70% of them seen just once. This TCR came from a female BALB/c mouse in good health. Mouse MHC haplotype: H2-d. Specimen: blood.

The CDR3 bases that were read are TGTGCCAGCAGCCAAGGACAGTCCCCTTCTGGAAATACGCTCTAT. This encodes CASSQGQSPSGNTLY. The CDR3 in full is CASSQGQSPSGNTLYF. This chain joins TRBV5 and TRBJ1-3, with D maybe TRBD1 (5 bases). With the read ending 1 residue before the CDR3 end, the germline J gene is used to fill in that end. The CDR3 is 16 residues long. The V end was cut by 1 base, the J end by 0 bases, with 10 bases between. The V gene's germline CDR1 is LGHNA and CDR2 YNLKQL (reference sequence).